One sample yielded the 25 T cell receptor beta chains listed below, sequenced in a study of PD-1 blockade in classical Hodgkin lymphoma. Documented time point: newly diagnosed, previously untreated cHL patient sample. Magnetic negative selection of thawed PBMCs was the method by which CD4+ T cells were purified. Profiling relied on immunoSEQ multiplex PCR, and the TCRdb table lists in-frame clones only, not all of them. Of 20,000 to 25,000 clones listed, 85% to 90% are singletons. The source material was CD4+ T cells from blood. These receptors all stem from a human donor with classical Hodgkin lymphoma.

In DNA form, the CDR3 reads TGTGCCTGGAGGCGTTGGAAGGGAGAGACCCAGTACTTC. Protein product: CAWRRWKGETQYF. J is TRBJ2-5 and V is TRBV30; D gene uncertain. The V end lost 3 bases, the J end lost 4 bases, and 12 bases lay between the germline ends. The germline CDR1 and CDR2 sequences are GTSNPN and SVGIG (reference sequence). The length of the CDR3 is 13 residues.

The J gene is TRBJ1-2, the V gene TRBV29-1; tentative D call: TRBD1 (6 bases). The CDR3 length is 12 residues. From germline, CDR1 is SQVTM and CDR2 ANQGSEA. Between the trimmed V and J ends, which lost 6 bases and 5 bases, there was a span of 13 bases. The CDR3 reads CSVVSGVYGYTF. DNA for the CDR3: TGCAGCGTGGTATCAGGGGTGTATGGCTACACCTTC. Filled out from reference TRBV29-1 and TRBJ1-2, the complete variable domain reads SAVISQKPSRDICQRGTSLTIQCQVDSQVTMMFWYRQQPGQSLTLIATANQGSEATYESGFVIDKFPISRPNLTFSTLTVSNMSPEDSSIYLCSVVSGVYGYTFGSGTRLTVV.

This sequence joins TRBV5-1 and TRBJ1-3, with 7 positions matching TRBD1. The germline V gene has CDR1 SGHRS and CDR2 YFSETQ. This CDR3 region has 16 residues. The V gene end was trimmed by 5 bases and the J gene end by 0 bases; junction bases not matched to a gene: 8. The CDR3 loop reads CASSHGTEHSGNTIYF. The CDR3 DNA reads as TGCGCCAGCAGTCATGGGACAGAACACTCTGGAAACACCATATATTTT.

The chain has TRBV6-6 and TRBJ1-5, with a possible D match to TRBD1 (5 bases). V gave up 2 bases and J gave up 5 bases, with 10 bases separating them. This CDR3 region has 14 residues. CDR1 and CDR2 from the germline V gene are MNHNY and SVGAGI (reference sequence). CDR3 region: CASSYQGPYQPQHF. CDR3 nucleotides: TGTGCCAGCAGTTACCAGGGACCGTATCAGCCCCAGCATTTT.

The chain has TRBV7-8 and TRBJ1-1; a possible D gene is TRBD1 (6 bases). V lost 5 bases to trimming and J lost 0 bases, with 10 bases between them. Germline V gene lookup returns CDR1 SGHVS and CDR2 FQNEAQ. The CDR3 runs to 14 residues. The CDR3: CASSTQGMNTEAFF. CDR3 nucleotides: TGTGCCAGCAGCACACAGGGTATGAACACTGAAGCTTTCTTT.

This clone has only one observation. The chain combines TRBV6-4 with TRBJ1-1; D unresolved. The V end lost 3 bases, the J end lost 1 base, and 6 bases lay between the germline ends. Germline values: CDR1 MRHNA, CDR2 SNTAGT. The CDR3 runs to 13 residues. The CDR3: CASSEARNTEAFF. CDR3 sequence (DNA): TGTGCCAGCAGTGAAGCGAGGAACACTGAAGCTTTCTTT.

This chain joins TRBV6-5 and TRBJ2-1; 9 nucleotides align to TRBD2. Germline CDR1 reads MNHEY; CDR2 reads SVGAGI. V was pared by 6 bases and J by 6 bases, with 3 bases of the junction left unmatched. This CDR3 is 13 amino acids long. The CDR3 reads CASRMREGNEQFF. The CDR3 DNA sequence: TGTGCCAGCAGGATGCGGGAGGGCAATGAGCAGTTCTTC.

The rearrangement links TRBV14 to TRBJ1-4; D is ambiguous. CDR1 SGHDN and CDR2 FVKESK come from the germline V gene. The CDR3 runs to 13 residues. Trimming left V 1 base short and J 10 bases short, with 10 bases between. The CDR3 reads CASSQGRPRKLFF. The CDR3 bases are TGTGCCAGCAGCCAAGGCAGACCACGAAAACTGTTTTTT.

This clone appeared a few times. CDR3 sequence (DNA): TGTGCCAGCAGTTTCATGGGGCTCACAGATACGCAGTATTTT. Translating it yields CASSFMGLTDTQYF. This sequence joins TRBV28 and TRBJ2-3, with D possibly being TRBD1 (5 bases). Germline CDR1 MDHEN, CDR2 SYDVKM. Deletions cut 3 bases from V and 2 bases from J, with 9 bases between. There are 14 residues in the CDR3. The complete variable domain, with remaining parts taken from reference TRBV28 and TRBJ2-3, reads DVKVTQSSRYLVKRTGEKVFLECVQDMDHENMFWYRQDPGLGLRLIYFSYDVKMKEKGDIPEGYSVSREKKERFSLILESASTNQTSMYLCASSFMGLTDTQYFGPGTRLTVL.

V is TRBV6-6 and J is TRBJ1-1, with TRBD1 identical over 10 bases. CDR3 size: 14 residues. Trimming removed 2 bases from V and 7 bases from J; junction bases left unmatched: 4. Germline loops: CDR1 MNHNY, CDR2 SVGAGI (reference sequence). The CDR3 region is CASSYRGQGFEAFF. The CDR3 bases are TGTGCCAGCAGTTACAGGGGACAGGGGTTTGAAGCTTTCTTT.

The J gene is TRBJ2-7, the V gene TRBV30; D could derive from TRBD1 or TRBD2 (5 bases each). Trimming removed 5 bases at V and 0 bases at J, with 8 bases between. This CDR3 spans 12 amino acids. Germline V gene lookup returns CDR1 GTSNPN and CDR2 SVGIG (reference sequence). CDR3 sequence: CAWDGTSYEQYF. CDR3 bases: TGTGCCTGGGATGGGACCTCCTACGAGCAGTACTTC.

The J gene is TRBJ1-1, the V gene TRBV28; D is possibly TRBD1 (6 bases). Trimming removed 3 bases at V and 7 bases at J, with 9 bases between. The CDR3 length is 12 residues. Germline CDR1 MDHEN, CDR2 SYDVKM. The chain's CDR3 is CASSLGGGEAFF. In nucleotides, the CDR3 is TGTGCCAGCAGTTTGGGGGGCGGTGAAGCTTTCTTT.

V gene TRBV7-9 combines with J gene TRBJ2-5; a weak D match, TRBD2 (6 bases). The V end was cut by 0 bases, the J end by 4 bases, with 9 bases between. The V gene's germline CDR1 is SEHNR and CDR2 FQNEAQ (reference sequence). The CDR3 runs to 14 residues. CDR3 sequence (DNA): TGTGCCAGCAGCTTAGCGACAGCGGGAGAGACCCAGTACTTC. It codes for CASSLATAGETQYF.

The chain recombines TRBV2 with TRBJ1-2; 7 nucleotides line up with TRBD1. CDR1 and CDR2 from the germline V gene are SNHLY and FYNNEI. The CDR3 totals 12 residues. The V and J ends lost 7 bases and 4 bases, in that order; junction bases with no gene match: 3. CDR3 loop: CASMDRIYGYTF. CDR3 sequence (DNA): TGTGCCAGCATGGACAGGATCTATGGCTACACCTTC. Full variable domain (remainder filled in from reference TRBV2 and TRBJ1-2): EPEVTQTPSHQVTQMGQEVILRCVPISNHLYFYWYRQILGQKVEFLVSFYNNEISEKSEIFDDQFSVERPDGSNFTLKIRSTKLEDSAMYFCASMDRIYGYTFGSGTRLTVV.

The rearrangement links TRBV12-5 to TRBJ1-5; 9 bases map to TRBD1. The CDR3 sequence is 14 residues long. CDR1 and CDR2 (germline): LGHNT, FRNRAP. The V and J ends lost 7 bases and 6 bases, in that order; junction bases with no gene match: 7. The CDR3 protein is CASAETGGGQPQHF. The CDR3 DNA reads TGTGCTAGTGCCGAAACAGGGGGCGGTCAGCCCCAGCATTTT.

V usage is TRBV19 and J usage is TRBJ2-3; the D is unclear. Germline values: CDR1 LNHDA, CDR2 SQIVND (reference sequence). The CDR3 is 13 residues long. The V gene lost 1 base and the J gene lost 6 bases, with 8 bases spanning the gap. CDR3 residues: CASSIVGLDTQYF. CDR3 nucleotides: TGTGCCAGTAGTATAGTGGGGTTGGATACGCAGTATTTT.

The chain employs TRBV5-5 and TRBJ1-2, with 8 bases lining up with TRBD1. The CDR3 has 15 residues. V lost 4 bases to trimming and J lost 3 bases; unmatched junction nucleotides: 8. CDR1 is SGHKS and CDR2 is YYEKEE in the germline V gene (reference sequence). The CDR3 is CASSLEAGQDYGYTF. In nucleotides, the CDR3 is TGTGCCAGCAGCCTCGAGGCGGGACAGGACTATGGCTACACCTTC. The whole variable domain, remainder taken from reference TRBV5-5 and TRBJ1-2, is DAGVTQSPTHLIKTRGQQVTLRCSPISGHKSVSWYQQVLGQGPQFIFQYYEKEERGRGNFPDRFSARQFPNYSSELNVNALLLGDSALYLCASSLEAGQDYGYTFGSGTRLTVV.

V gene TRBV11-3 combines with J gene TRBJ2-2, with D perhaps matching TRBD1 (5 bases). From germline, CDR1 is SGHNT and CDR2 YENEEA. V was pared by 5 bases and J by 10 bases, with 14 bases between. This CDR3 spans 13 amino acids. CDR3 DNA: TGTGCCAGCAGCCAGGGTCCCTGGGTGGAGCTGTTTTTT. As protein: CASSQGPWVELFF.

This clone was counted only a few times. The chain's CDR3 is CASSQDQGMNTEAFF. As DNA, the CDR3 is TGTGCCAGCAGCCAAGATCAGGGGATGAACACTGAAGCTTTCTTT. The chain has TRBV14 and TRBJ1-1, with D perhaps TRBD1 (6 bases). The V end was cut by 0 bases, the J end by 0 bases, with 8 bases between. Germline V gene sequence: CDR1 SGHDN, CDR2 FVKESK. The CDR3 extends over 15 amino acids. The variable domain in full, with the rest retrieved from reference TRBV14 and TRBJ1-1, is EAGVTQFPSHSVIEKGQTVTLRCDPISGHDNLYWYRRVMGKEIKFLLHFVKESKQDESGMPNNRFLAERTGGTYSTLKVQPAELEDSGVYFCASSQDQGMNTEAFFGQGTRLTVV.

The chain joins TRBV6-1 to TRBJ1-1, with 8 bases lining up with TRBD1. V shed 7 bases and J 4 bases; nucleotides not matched to a gene: 8. Germline values: CDR1 MNHNS, CDR2 SASEGT. The CDR3 contains 14 residues. The CDR3 sequence is CASTRTGLSTEAFF. Here the CDR3 DNA reads TGTGCCAGCACAAGGACAGGGTTAAGCACTGAAGCTTTCTTT.

The V gene is TRBV18, the J gene TRBJ2-5, with 7 bases aligning to TRBD1. The V segment lost 6 bases and the J segment 0 bases; nucleotides outside the gene matches: 1. CDR1 KGHSH and CDR2 LQKENI come from the germline V gene. This CDR3 contains 13 residues. This chain's CDR3 is CASSGQDQETQYF. The CDR3 DNA sequence: TGTGCCAGCTCCGGACAGGACCAAGAGACCCAGTACTTC.

V gene TRBV10-3 combines with J gene TRBJ1-4; 7 positions agree with TRBD1. The CDR3 runs to 15 residues. The junction had 11 bases not matched to a gene; V was cut back by 6 bases and J by 7 bases. Germline-derived CDR1 and CDR2 are ENHRY and SYGVKD. The CDR3 bases are TGTGCCATCAGCGGGACAGCGGAGCAGGGTGAAAAACTGTTTTTT. This encodes CAISGTAEQGEKLFF.

This sequence joins TRBV30 and TRBJ2-7; 11 bases agree with TRBD2. The CDR3 is made up of 13 amino acids. Germline V gives CDR1 GTSNPN, CDR2 SVGIG (reference sequence). The ends lost 5 bases at V and 3 bases at J; junction bases unmatched: 3. CDR3 region: CAWRLAGSYEQYF. Here the CDR3 DNA reads TGTGCCTGGCGACTAGCGGGGAGCTACGAGCAGTACTTC.

The chain's CDR3 is CAIRGTGNNSPLHF. The CDR3 DNA follows: TGTGCCATCAGAGGGACAGGGAACAATTCACCCCTCCACTTT. The chain has TRBV10-3 and TRBJ1-6; 9 bases agree with TRBD1. The V gene end was trimmed by 6 bases and the J gene end by 7 bases; junction bases not matched to a gene: 4. Germline V gene sequence: CDR1 ENHRY, CDR2 SYGVKD. The CDR3 has 14 residues.

The count of this clone is one. This chain connects TRBV6-6 to TRBJ2-5, with 8 nucleotides matching TRBD1. J gave up 1 base and V 1 base, and 5 bases lay outside the gene matches. CDR1 MNHNY and CDR2 SVGAGI come from the germline V gene (reference sequence). The CDR3 consists of 16 residues. CDR3 region: CASSYLGQGIQETQYF. As DNA, the CDR3 is TGTGCCAGCAGTTACTTAGGACAGGGAATCCAAGAGACCCAGTACTTC.